This TCR beta chain appears in the sequencing data of a study of Ad26.COV2.S vaccination and SARS-CoV-2 variants. Study-wide background: Administration of Ad26.COV2.S was intramuscular, either once or twice 56 days apart.

This clone was seen a handful of times. The treatment: roughly 20 received Ad26.COV2.S at low or high dose, single or two shots; roughly five received placebo; per-sample allocation not given. Collection of the samples took place on day 63 after the first injection of vaccine or placebo. Adults aged 18-55 years in Boston included the donor. Generated by immunoSEQ multiplex PCR, the TCRdb table keeps only in-frame clones and is missing some. The sample contains hundreds of thousands of clones, about 87% of which appear only once. This material consisted of peripheral blood, taken in a trial of Ad26.COV2.S vaccine versus placebo. The TCR sequence derives from a person aged 18 to 59 who received the Ad26.COV2.S COVID-19 vaccine or a placebo.

This CDR3 reads CASSPQRGSAYGYTF. CDR3 in DNA: TGTGCCAGCAGCCCGCAGCGGGGGAGTGCCTATGGCTACACCTTC. The rearrangement links TRBV7-3 to TRBJ1-2, with a possible D match to TRBD1 (5 bases). The length of the CDR3 is 15 residues. The V and J ends lost 5 bases and 4 bases respectively, with 17 bases between them. Looked up from germline, CDR1 is SGHTA and CDR2 is FQGTGA.